The rows below give T cell receptor beta chains drawn from one sample of a study of metastatic and nonmetastatic thyroid tumors. TCRdb reprocessed the PCR reads using MiXCR. The data show more than 9,000 clones, with 28% seen just once and 8% to 11% held by the top ten. The sample was tumor tissue. The receptor source for this set is a male donor with papillary thyroid cancer or a benign thyroid nodule (not recorded which). Some clones in this sample may be carry-over from other donors' samples. The CDR3 runs from the conserved cysteine through the conserved F or W. D genes are given only for firm matches. Part of the rows lack a size; the others show once, few, many or a class for expanded clones.

J gene: TRBJ1-2; V gene: TRBV2; clone size: few; D gene: .; CDR3 DNA: TGTGCCAGCAGTGGGGGTTACCGTGGCTACACCTTC; CDR3 protein: CASSGGYRGYTF
J gene: TRBJ2-7; V gene: TRBV5-1; clone size: .; D gene: .; CDR3 DNA: TGCGCCAGCAGTAGCTCCTACGAGCATTACTTC; CDR3 protein: CASSSSYEHYF
J gene: TRBJ1-1; V gene: TRBV7-2; clone size: medium-sized; D gene: .; CDR3 DNA: TGTGCCAGCACCGCCACCATTTCGAACACTGAAGCTTTCTTT; CDR3 protein: CASTATISNTEAFF
J gene: TRBJ2-7; V gene: TRBV12-3/TRBV12-4; clone size: few; D gene: .; CDR3 DNA: TGTGCCAGCAGCCCGGGACGACACAACGAGCAGTACTTC; CDR3 protein: CASSPGRHNEQYF
J gene: TRBJ2-1; V gene: TRBV4-1; clone size: .; D gene: TRBD2; CDR3 DNA: TGCGCCAGCAGCCAGGGTAGCGGGTTCGGGTACAATGAGCAGTTCTTC; CDR3 protein: CASSQGSGFGYNEQFF
J gene: TRBJ2-1; V gene: TRBV19; clone size: .; D gene: TRBD2; CDR3 DNA: TGTGCCAGTAGTTCCATAGCGGGACCATACAATGAGCAGTTCTTC; CDR3 protein: CASSSIAGPYNEQFF
J gene: TRBJ1-1; V gene: TRBV27; clone size: few; D gene: TRBD1; CDR3 DNA: TGTGCCAGCAGTACACAGGGGAGGGGTACTGAAGCTTTCTTT; CDR3 protein: CASSTQGRGTEAFF
J gene: TRBJ1-2; V gene: TRBV5-5; clone size: .; D gene: .; CDR3 DNA: TGTGCCAGCAGCTTGGCTGGAGGAGGAGATGGCTACACCTTC; CDR3 protein: CASSLAGGGDGYTF
J gene: TRBJ1-1; V gene: TRBV5-6; clone size: many; D gene: .; CDR3 DNA: TGTGCCAGCAGGCGTGCGAACACTGAAGCTTTCTTT; CDR3 protein: CASRRANTEAFF
J gene: TRBJ2-7; V gene: TRBV6-2/TRBV6-3; clone size: medium-sized; D gene: .; CDR3 DNA: TGTGCCAGCAGTTTGCCGGACGAGCAGTACTTC; CDR3 protein: CASSLPDEQYF
J gene: TRBJ2-1; V gene: TRBV6-1; clone size: .; D gene: TRBD2; CDR3 DNA: TGTGCCAGCACCCCATGGCGGGAGGGCCGTAATGAGCAGTTCTTC; CDR3 protein: CASTPWREGRNEQFF
J gene: TRBJ1-5; V gene: TRBV28; clone size: medium-sized; D gene: TRBD1; CDR3 DNA: TGTGCCAGCAGTTCCGGACAGGGGGATAAGCAGCCCCAGCATTTT; CDR3 protein: CASSSGQGDKQPQHF
J gene: TRBJ1-1; V gene: TRBV2; clone size: medium-sized; D gene: .; CDR3 DNA: TGTGCCAGCAGCTTCAGTTGGAACACTGAAGCTTTCTTT; CDR3 protein: CASSFSWNTEAFF
J gene: TRBJ1-6; V gene: TRBV7-8; clone size: .; D gene: TRBD1; CDR3 DNA: TGTGCCAGCAGCTTAGCTCCGACAGGGGGCTATAATTCACCCCTCCACTTT; CDR3 protein: CASSLAPTGGYNSPLHF
J gene: TRBJ2-2; V gene: TRBV6-4; clone size: many; D gene: TRBD2; CDR3 DNA: TGTGCCAGCAGTGACTCCGGGACTAGCGACACCGGGGAGCTGTTTTTT; CDR3 protein: CASSDSGTSDTGELFF
J gene: TRBJ2-5; V gene: TRBV5-1; clone size: many; D gene: TRBD1; CDR3 DNA: TGCGCCAGCAGCTTGGGAAGGCAAGGGGGCGTCGGGGAGACCCAGTACTTC; CDR3 protein: CASSLGRQGGVGETQYF
J gene: TRBJ2-1; V gene: TRBV7-6; clone size: .; D gene: TRBD1; CDR3 DNA: TGTGCCAGCAGCTTGCAGGGGGCCCAGGGTTTGCATGAGCAGTTCTTC; CDR3 protein: CASSLQGAQGLHEQFF